Below are 5 T cell receptor beta chains sequenced from a single sample in a study of regulatory T cells in long-lasting Graves disease. Both iRepertoire HTBI primers and Arm-PCR of CDR3 regions were used to build the TCR beta libraries. TCRdb redid the calling of the multiplex PCR reads with MiXCR, one entry per CDR3 protein. The sample holds 520,000 or so distinct CDR3 sequences, more than 10% seen once. As for time point: newly diagnosed GD, antithyroid drugs for less than 3 months. PBMCs were the source of the RNA used for TCR sequencing. This sample was shared with a second study, whose subject was T cells in Graves' hyperthyroidism and ophthalmopathy.

The sample consisted of peripheral blood mononuclear cells (PBMCs), taken at new diagnosis, from a patient treated with antithyroid drugs. These receptors were taken from a woman in her twenties or thirties with Graves disease.

The chain uses TRBV20-1 and TRBJ2-7; 9 nucleotides agree with TRBD2. After removal of 2 bases from V and 3 bases from J, the junction contained 14 bases not matched to a gene. This CDR3 spans 17 amino acids. Germline V gene lookup returns CDR1 DFQATT and CDR2 SNEGSKA (reference sequence). The CDR3 loop is CSARSPRAAGGLYEQYF. The CDR3 DNA reads TGCAGTGCTAGATCCCCTCGAGCTGCGGGAGGGCTCTACGAGCAGTACTTC.

This clonotype was seen at least ten times. The chain has TRBV28 and TRBJ2-7; TRBD1 is a possible D gene (6 bases). The V end lost 4 bases, the J end lost 2 bases, and 18 bases lay between the germline ends. Germline loops: CDR1 MDHEN, CDR2 SYDVKM. The CDR3 is 16 residues long. DNA of the CDR3: TGTGCCAGCAGTTCCAGGGGAGACGGGGTAACCTACGAGCAGTACTTC. Translated: CASSSRGDGVTYEQYF.

This clonotype was detected many times. The chain carries TRBV27 and TRBJ1-2, with 9 bases matching TRBD1. Losses at the gene ends were 6 bases for V and 4 bases for J; bases not matched to a gene: 6. Germline V CDR1 and CDR2: MNHEY, SMNVEV (reference sequence). The CDR3 spans 14 residues. CDR3 residues: CASSRSTGGYGYTF. The CDR3 coding sequence is TGTGCCAGCAGCCGGTCGACAGGGGGCTATGGCTACACCTTC.

There are many counts of this clonotype. This rearrangement joins TRBV7-2 to TRBJ2-3; TRBD2 might be the D (6 bases). Trimming removed 2 bases at V and 2 bases at J, with 11 bases between. The germline V gene encodes CDR1 SGHTA and CDR2 FQGNSA. The CDR3 covers 15 residues. This chain's CDR3 is CASSLTAGTTDTQYF. The CDR3, as DNA: TGTGCCAGCAGCTTAACGGCGGGAACCACAGATACGCAGTATTTT. Supplemented by reference TRBV7-2 and TRBJ2-3, the full variable domain reads GAGVSQSPSNKVTEKGKDVELRCDPISGHTALYWYRQSLGQGLEFLIYFQGNSAPDKSGLPSDRFSAERTGGSVSTLTIQRTQQEDSAVYLCASSLTAGTTDTQYFGPGTRLTVL.

V and J are TRBV11-3 and TRBJ2-7, with 8 bases aligning to TRBD1. This CDR3 spans 15 amino acids. Germline values: CDR1 SGHNT, CDR2 YENEEA. The J segment lost 6 bases and the V segment lost 5 bases, leaving 12 bases of the junction unmatched. This chain's CDR3 is CASSARTGISREQYF. CDR3 in DNA: TGTGCCAGCAGCGCCCGGACAGGGATCTCGCGCGAGCAGTACTTC.